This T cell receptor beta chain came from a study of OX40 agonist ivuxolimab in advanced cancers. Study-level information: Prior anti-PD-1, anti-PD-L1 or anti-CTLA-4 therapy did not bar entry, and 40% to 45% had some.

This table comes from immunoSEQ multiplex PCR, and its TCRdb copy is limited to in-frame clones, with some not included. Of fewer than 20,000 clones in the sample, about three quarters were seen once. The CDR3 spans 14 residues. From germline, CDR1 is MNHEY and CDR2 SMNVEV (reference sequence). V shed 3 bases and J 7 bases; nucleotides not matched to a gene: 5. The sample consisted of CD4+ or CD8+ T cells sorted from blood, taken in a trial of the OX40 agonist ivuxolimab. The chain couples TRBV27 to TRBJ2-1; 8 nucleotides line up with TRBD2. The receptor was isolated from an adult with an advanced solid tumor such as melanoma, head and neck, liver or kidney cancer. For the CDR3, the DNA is TGTGCCAGCAGTTTCGGACTAGCTCTTAATGAGCAGTTCTTC. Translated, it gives CASSFGLALNEQFF.